This T cell receptor (beta chain) stems from a study of T-cell memory formation after mild COVID-19. On the study more broadly: Clusters of TCRs were largely donor specific. General study findings and limits: CD4+ contracting clones were mainly CM and EM; CD8+ ones, EMRA. Detection of some responders pre-infection suggested pre-existing cross-reactive memory T cells participated.

As concerns this clonotype: Its antigen is currently unknown.

It was 5'RACE with constant-segment primers that produced the TCR alpha and TCR beta cDNA libraries, which carried sample barcodes and UMIs. From the 5' RACE reads, TCRdb called clonotypes with MiXCR, one entry per CDR3 protein. Of roughly 140,000 distinct CDR3 sequences detected, more than 13% appear once; the ten largest clones hold more than 25%. Sequencing input: PBMCs or a T cell subset sorted from them (not recorded which). This sequence was found in an adult woman who had mild COVID-19 (a few samples of this study predate the infection). Cell type and time point are not known.

CDR3 coding DNA: TGTGCCAGCAGTTATCCACATGGACCCGGGACTAGCGGACCCGGGGCCCAGTACTTC. This translates into CASSYPHGPGTSGPGAQYF. The genes are TRBV6-2 or TRBV6-3 and TRBJ2-5; TRBD2 agrees at 11 bases. There are 19 residues in the CDR3. Germline V gives CDR1 MNHEY, CDR2 SVGEGT. The junction had 21 bases not matched to a gene; V was cut back by 3 bases and J by 9 bases.